These 13 T cell receptor beta chains came from one sample sequenced in a study of blood T cell repertoires in COVID-19. Only in-frame clones appear in the TCRdb table, and some are missing; sequencing was by immunoSEQ multiplex PCR. The sample consists of around 620,000 clones, around 90% of them appearing once. The material sequenced was peripheral blood. The origin of the receptors is a woman younger than 30 with acute or convalescent COVID-19.

The J gene is TRBJ2-1, the V gene TRBV6-6; 10 nucleotides line up with TRBD2. Per germline, CDR1 MNHNY and CDR2 SVGAGI (reference sequence). This CDR3 contains 18 residues. V lost 5 bases to trimming and J lost 5 bases; unmatched junction nucleotides: 15. The CDR3 DNA reads as TGTGCCAGCAGTCGATTCGTTACCGGGACTAGCGTCCACAATGAGCAGTTCTTC. Translating gives CASSRFVTGTSVHNEQFF.

CDR3 protein: CASSYSGQGRTDTQYF. In DNA form, the CDR3 reads TGTGCCAGCAGTTACTCCGGACAGGGCCGCACAGATACGCAGTATTTT. This rearrangement joins TRBV6-6 to TRBJ2-3, with 8 bases identical to TRBD1. Germline lookup yields CDR1 MNHNY and CDR2 SVGAGI (reference sequence). CDR3 length equals 16 residues. The V segment lost 0 bases and the J segment 1 base; nucleotides outside the gene matches: 3.

The chain employs TRBV6-5 and TRBJ2-7; 7 bases agree with TRBD2. The CDR3 contains 13 residues. CDR1 and CDR2 (germline): MNHEY, SVGAGI. V shed 2 bases, J shed 3 bases, and the junction held 1 base outside the gene matches. For the CDR3, the DNA is TGTGCCAGCAGTTACAGGGAGGGCTACGAGCAGTACTTC. Amino acids: CASSYREGYEQYF.

A note on this clone: In the same sample, other DNA sequences code for this CDR3. The CDR3 here is CAIGASSYEQYF. CDR3 DNA: TGTGCCATCGGAGCCAGCTCCTACGAGCAGTACTTC. The chain combines TRBV10-3 with TRBJ2-7; D call uncertain. V gave up 8 bases and J gave up 0 bases, with 8 bases separating them. This CDR3 region has 12 residues. Germline CDR1 reads ENHRY; CDR2 reads SYGVKD.

This clone was seen a few times. The rearrangement links TRBV7-6 to TRBJ1-4; 9 nucleotides align to TRBD1. The CDR3 is 16 amino acids. The trim removed 5 bases at V and 7 bases at J, leaving 11 bases unmatched. Germline-derived CDR1 and CDR2 are SGHVS and FNYEAQ. CDR3 region: CASSPTTGTGSEKLFF. Here the CDR3 DNA reads TGTGCCAGCAGCCCTACAACCGGGACAGGGTCTGAAAAACTGTTTTTT.

This clone was found once. The chain carries TRBV18 and TRBJ1-2; TRBD1 matches at 8 bases. V dropped 2 bases and J dropped 4; count of bases not matched to a gene: 6. The length of the CDR3 is 15 residues. Germline V CDR1 and CDR2: KGHSH, LQKENI. The CDR3 region is CASSPRTGSPYGYTF. The CDR3 DNA follows: TGTGCCAGCTCACCAAGGACAGGGAGCCCCTATGGCTACACCTTC.

The chain joins TRBV5-1 to TRBJ1-1; a possible D gene is TRBD1 (5 bases). The germline CDR1 and CDR2 sequences are SGHRS and YFSETQ. This CDR3 has 15 amino acids. The germline V and J ends were trimmed by 0 bases and 2 bases, with 11 bases remaining between them. The CDR3 loop reads CASSLARTLNTEAFF. CDR3 coding DNA: TGCGCCAGCAGCTTGGCACGGACACTAAACACTGAAGCTTTCTTT.

V usage is TRBV4-3 and J usage is TRBJ1-1, with unresolved D. The CDR3 is 14 amino acids. Between the trimmed V and J ends, which lost 1 base and 5 bases, there was a span of 11 bases. The germline V gene encodes CDR1 LGHNA and CDR2 YSLEER. The CDR3 coding sequence is TGCGCCAGCAGCCAAGGATCAGGTACGACTGAAGCTTTCTTT. It translates to CASSQGSGTTEAFF.

V and J are TRBV29-1 and TRBJ1-2, with D possibly matching TRBD1 (6 bases). Germline V lookup: CDR1 SQVTM, CDR2 ANQGSEA. The CDR3 contains 16 residues. V dropped 0 bases and J dropped 2 bases, with 16 bases sitting between them. The CDR3 loop is CSVEDLDKTGNYGYTF. CDR3 bases: TGCAGCGTTGAAGATCTCGATAAGACAGGCAACTATGGCTACACCTTC.

The chain couples TRBV7-8 to TRBJ2-1, with a weak D call TRBD1 (6 bases). CDR3 length: 16 residues. Germline CDR1 and CDR2: SGHVS and FQNEAQ. With 5 bases removed from V and 0 bases from J, the gap between germline ends came to 14 bases. The CDR3 nucleotides are TGTGCCAGCAGCGAAACTACAGGGTACTCCTACAATGAGCAGTTCTTC. It yields the protein CASSETTGYSYNEQFF.

The rearrangement links TRBV5-5 to TRBJ2-7; maybe TRBD1 (5 bases). Germline CDR1 is SGHKS and CDR2 is YYEKEE (reference sequence). The CDR3 sequence is 14 residues long. Trimming took 4 bases from V and 0 from J, leaving 11 bases between them. The CDR3 DNA reads as TGTGCCAGCAGCCCCGGACACAGCTCCTACGAGCAGTACTTC. Translating gives CASSPGHSSYEQYF. Complete variable domain (other parts from reference TRBV5-5 and TRBJ2-7): DAGVTQSPTHLIKTRGQQVTLRCSPISGHKSVSWYQQVLGQGPQFIFQYYEKEERGRGNFPDRFSARQFPNYSSELNVNALLLGDSALYLCASSPGHSSYEQYFGPGTRLTVT.

Only one count was recorded for this clone. The chain uses TRBV6-6 and TRBJ1-1, with 8 bases that match TRBD1. The V gene end was trimmed by 6 bases and the J gene end by 4 bases; junction bases not matched to a gene: 13. The CDR3 runs to 16 residues. The V gene's germline CDR1 is MNHNY and CDR2 SVGAGI (reference sequence). The CDR3 sequence is CASRKTGAVSGTEAFF. As DNA, the CDR3 is TGTGCCAGCAGGAAGACAGGGGCGGTTAGCGGCACTGAAGCTTTCTTT.

The V and J genes are TRBV11-2 and TRBJ1-2; D gene ambiguous. Trimming removed 3 bases at V and 2 bases at J, with 7 bases between. Per germline, CDR1 SGHAT and CDR2 FQNNGV. There are 13 residues in the CDR3. CDR3 region: CASSLNRNYGYTF. As DNA, the CDR3 is TGTGCCAGCAGCTTGAACAGAAACTATGGCTACACCTTC.